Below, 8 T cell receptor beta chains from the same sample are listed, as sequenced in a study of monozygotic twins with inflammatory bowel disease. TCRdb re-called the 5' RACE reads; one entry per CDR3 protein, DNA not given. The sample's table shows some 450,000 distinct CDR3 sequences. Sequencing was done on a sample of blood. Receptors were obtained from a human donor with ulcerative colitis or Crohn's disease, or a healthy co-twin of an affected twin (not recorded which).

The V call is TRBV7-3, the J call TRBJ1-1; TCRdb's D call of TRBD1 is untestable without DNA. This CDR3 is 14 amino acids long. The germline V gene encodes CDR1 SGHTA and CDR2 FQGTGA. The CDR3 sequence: CASSPGQYGTEAFF.

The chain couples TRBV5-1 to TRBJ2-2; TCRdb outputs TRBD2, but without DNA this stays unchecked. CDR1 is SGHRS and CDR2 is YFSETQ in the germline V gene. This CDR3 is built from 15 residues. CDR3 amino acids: CASSAAGMETGELFF.

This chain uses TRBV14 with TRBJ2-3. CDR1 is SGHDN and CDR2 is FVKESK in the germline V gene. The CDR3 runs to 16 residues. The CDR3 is CASSQLPRKPGDTQYF.

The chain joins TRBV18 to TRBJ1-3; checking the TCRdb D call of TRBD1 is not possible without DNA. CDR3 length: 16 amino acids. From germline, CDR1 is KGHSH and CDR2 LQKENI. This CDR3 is CASSRTVPSSGNTIYF.

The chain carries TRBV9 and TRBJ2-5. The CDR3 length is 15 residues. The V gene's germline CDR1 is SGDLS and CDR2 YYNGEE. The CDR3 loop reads CASSVGVSPVETQYF.

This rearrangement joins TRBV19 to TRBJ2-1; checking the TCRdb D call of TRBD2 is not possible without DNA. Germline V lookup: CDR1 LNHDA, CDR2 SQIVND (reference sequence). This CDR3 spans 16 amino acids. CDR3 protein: CASRGGVAGGYNEQFF.

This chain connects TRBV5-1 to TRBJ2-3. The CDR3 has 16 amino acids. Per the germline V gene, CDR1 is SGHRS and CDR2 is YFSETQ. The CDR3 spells CASSTARPEGTDTQYF.

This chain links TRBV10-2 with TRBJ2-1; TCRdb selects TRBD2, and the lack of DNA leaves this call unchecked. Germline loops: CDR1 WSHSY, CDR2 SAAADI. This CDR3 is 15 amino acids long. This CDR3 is CASRGLAAPYNEQFF.